This entry lists 2 T cell receptor beta chains sequenced from one sample in a study of control samples from healthy donors and cancer patients. The assay was immunoSEQ multiplex PCR, and TCRdb's table has in-frame clones only and misses some. Of under 200,000 clones in the sample, 91% were seen once. Sequencing was carried out using blood. These receptors came from a woman in her 30s in good health.

This sequence joins TRBV5-1 and TRBJ2-1, with 10 positions matching TRBD2. CDR1 is SGHRS and CDR2 is YFSETQ in the germline V gene. There are 18 residues in the CDR3. Trimming cost V 5 bases and J 3 bases; bases outside gene matches: 14. The CDR3 reads CASRDPSGGQSLYNEQFF. The CDR3 nucleotides read TGCGCCAGCAGGGACCCTAGCGGGGGCCAATCTCTCTACAATGAGCAGTTCTTC.

The V gene is TRBV7-9, the J gene TRBJ2-1; 13 bases are shared with TRBD2. V was clipped by 4 bases and J by 4 bases; unmatched bases: 7. Germline assignment: CDR1 SEHNR and CDR2 FQNEAQ (reference sequence). The CDR3 covers 17 residues. CDR3 residues: CASSSSGLAGAYNEQFF. The CDR3 DNA follows: TGTGCCAGCAGCTCCTCAGGACTAGCGGGGGCTTACAATGAGCAGTTCTTC.